What follows describes a single TCR beta chain. This clone's antigen is unknown. No clone much larger than this one lies a single base away; base qualities are absent. The entry originates in a study of cytomegalovirus exposure and HLA in healthy donors listed by TCRdb under 2017. Study-level background: In an earlier analysis of roughly 590 of the donors, about 270 Gb of sequence data and 95 million to 130 million unique TCR beta sequences from about 190 million T cells were reported. Roughly 300 gigabases of sequencing data and approximately 92 million unique TCR sequences made up an early release that covered around 640 HLA-typed donors. Of the roughly 400 genotyped donors, about 80% fell in the genetic ancestry cluster associated with self-reported Caucasian donors. The study aimed to test whether signatures of past pathogen exposure could be identified by cataloging public T cell receptors. The study profiled the T cell repertoires of hundreds of subjects by immunosequencing and related them to cytomegalovirus serostatus. A separate validation cohort of 100 to 150 different subjects was used in addition to the roughly 720-subject first cohort. To predict cytomegalovirus infection status, the study combined high-throughput TCR immunosequencing, statistical association of individual TCRs with disease status, and machine learning. A later analysis re-examined previously published TCR beta repertoires from several hundred donors and added high-resolution HLA genotyping to investigate patterns of TCR occurrence. Rather than using new phenotypic data, the later analysis identified candidate immune exposures from TCR beta sequences and from how often those sequences occurred across donors. To decide whether each TCR beta V gene segment behaved as functional or pseudogenic, an earlier analysis of over 500 of the donors relied on high-throughput TCR beta sequencing. Donor age, sex, ethnicity and CMV serostatus were compiled alongside the repertoire data. A later genetic analysis took genome-wide SNP genotypes for 398 of the 666 donors and used that subset as a discovery cohort. All discovery cohort repertoires had been generated on a single sequencing platform. HLA typing included class I and class II loci at four-digit resolution. The number of typed donors differed by locus: about 629-630 for A, B, C, DRB1 and DQB1; some 540 for DQA1; approximately 600 for DPA1; and about 450 for DPB1. Roughly five DR-DQ haplotypes were treated as single units for association and clustering because of strong linkage in the cohort. Among around 400 genotyped donors of the cohort, an average of about 220,000 unique TCR beta nucleotide sequences was sequenced per donor, of which 15% to 20% were non-productive. On the study overall, not on this receptor specifically: In a later analysis, most CMV-associated TCR beta chains were found to appear HLA-restricted, with HLA associations seemingly driven largely by CMV exposure. The cohort was sequenced for TCR beta chains only, and without alpha or paired-chain data the features that could be detected were limited. A later genetic analysis reported fewer N-insertions in productive TCRs among donors in an Asian-associated ancestry cluster than the approximately 700-donor mean. In a later analysis, HLA-associated TCR beta chains were found to be more clonally expanded and to have lower generation probabilities than equally common non-associated chains. A further reported finding was that TCR beta sequences accurately predicted the HLA-A and HLA-B alleles for most subjects in the first cohort. The earlier analysis of some 540 of the donors excluded about 16 rarely observed V segments, including chromosome 9 orphons, because counts were too low. According to a later analysis, parvovirus B19, influenza, CMV and Epstein-Barr virus appeared linked to several top co-occurrence clusters. Correlated functional status among segregating V segments might be attributable to linkage disequilibrium, but an unknown experimental factor could not be ruled out. At a false discovery rate of 0.05, a later analysis linked 16,951 TCR beta sequences to specific HLA alleles. A few of the identified cytomegalovirus-associated TCR beta chains were confirmed in vitro to be specific for cytomegalovirus antigens. In an earlier analysis of approximately 590 of the donors, most TCR beta V segments were observed in productive rearrangements about 87% or about 30% of the time, broadly matching IMGT annotations. The study gave a list of over 150 TCR beta chains associated with cytomegalovirus. In a later analysis, TCR association rates were found to vary across HLA loci, with the most associated TCRs seen for DRB1 alleles and the fewest for HLA-C alleles. CMV serostatus was the only immune exposure information available for the cohort. The classifier was reported to diagnose cytomegalovirus status with high specificity and sensitivity in both the original cohort and the validation cohort. According to the authors, the approach could potentially be generalized to other disease states and immunological phenotypes. Sequencing depth was assumed to be roughly uniform across donors in the presence/absence analyses, though that assumption may not hold. Strong co-occurrence of HLA alleles, especially DR and DQ, made assigning TCR associations to individual alleles difficult. While some public TCRs were present in many individuals, most TCR sequences turned up only very rarely across donors. HLA typing was unavailable for some donors at each locus, so association tests used only the typed subset. A cluster of highly shared sequence variants was judged likely to be a technical artifact of the sequencing pipeline. A later genetic analysis associated a missense DCLRE1C variant with V-gene and J-gene trimming of TCR beta chains, and an independent cohort replicated the association.

To prepare the library, the immunoSEQ multiplex PCR assay was applied. The multiplex PCR relied on a mix of 60 forward primers for TCR Vbeta segments and 13 reverse primers for TCR Jbeta segments. Amplification of the CDR3 region of rearranged TCR beta genes was performed with a multiplex PCR assay on genomic DNA. On the Illumina HiSeq System, the amplified TCR beta libraries were sequenced as 87-base-pair reads. Per the source publication's procedure: Across the 500 to 700 repertoires, a later analysis counted tens of millions of unique TCR beta chains, about 10 million of which were shared by at least two donors. Raw reads were error-corrected and collapsed into unique sequences with a nearest-neighbor algorithm that merged closely related sequences to remove PCR and sequencing errors. To assign V, D and J gene segments, CDR3 sequences were aligned to IMGT reference sequences. For a sequence to be retained, a match of at least six nucleotides to both a V gene segment and a J gene segment was required. Rearrangements were called productive when the CDR3 lacked stop codons and stayed in frame with V and J; all others were non-productive. CDR3 was defined according to IMGT convention as the region running from the second conserved V-encoded cysteine to the conserved J-encoded phenylalanine. In an earlier analysis of around 600 of the donors, sequences lacking an unambiguous match to a single V gene segment were excluded. An earlier analysis of roughly 590 of the donors called V segments functional above 56.7% productive rearrangements and segregating when the between-donor standard deviation exceeded 5%. A statistical classification framework was built for diagnosing cytomegalovirus status from the catalog of TCR beta chain sequences. In a later analysis, V and J genes were assigned by comparing TCR nucleotide sequences against IMGT/GENE-DB human TR gene sequences. Using the TCRdist pipeline, a later analysis assigned CDR3 sequences along with most-parsimonious VDJ recombination scenarios. In a later analysis, every TCR beta chain was defined by the combination of its CDR3 amino acid sequence and its V-gene family, and reads without a unique V-gene family were dropped. To address suspected cross-contamination and a sequencing artifact, a later analysis removed 550 to 750 highly shared, low-generation-probability nucleotide sequences. For each public chain, a later analysis derived a clonal expansion index from normalized ranks of inferred template counts within each repertoire. In a later analysis, generation probabilities were computed with a VDJ recombination model fitted to out-of-frame rearrangements, and the resulting probabilities were checked against IGoR. Hypergeometric tests were used in a later analysis to score TCR-TCR, TCR-HLA and TCR-CMV co-occurrence, with a repertoire-size bias correction applied to the TCR pairs. In a later analysis, false discovery rates were estimated by permuting HLA or CMV assignments 20 times. In a later analysis, co-occurring TCRs were grouped using DBSCAN, with TCRdist sequence similarity added in when clustering inside HLA-allele-positive subsets. Co-occurrence clustering excluded repertoires with fewer than 30,000 or more than 120,000 public chains, plus five with anomalous nucleotide sharing. Held by TCRdb, this immuneACCESS table contains in-frame sequences only and omits some clones. Under half of the omission traces to an unresolved V gene where checked; the cause of the rest is unknown. Clonal size and the V and J genes are those of that table, whereas D and trimming came from the DNA. The sample table lists over 150,000 clones, less than 85% of them with a count of one. The ten largest clones take up approximately 4.5% of the sample.

In total, 500 to 700 healthy bone marrow donors made up the cohort. Cohort members were all nominally healthy when sampled, although unrecorded immune exposures were likely present. The donor tested CMV seronegative, placing the donor among the 350 or so seronegative members of the cohort. A peripheral blood sample was collected from each donor, and TCR beta sequencing was performed on peripheral blood mononuclear cells. Genomic DNA extraction from the blood cell samples was performed with the Qiagen DNeasy Blood Extraction Kit. Sequenced input: PBMCs. The receptor was derived from a man aged 35 to 55 in good health and CMV-seronegative.

The DNA reads as follows: TGTGCCATCAGTGAGCAGACTAGCGGGGGGGCCTTAGATACGCAGTATTTT. The encoded protein is CAISEQTSGGALDTQYF. This sequence uses TRBV10-3 and TRBJ2-3, and 14 bases in between align with TRBD2. CDR1 is given as ENHRY and CDR2 as SYGVKD, both from the germline V gene. The germline V end is reduced by 2 bases and the J end by 5 bases; junction bases left unmatched: 6. From the cysteine up to the phenylalanine, the CDR3 has a length of 17 residues. Just CDR3 DNA is preserved here, 51 bases in frame from base 1.